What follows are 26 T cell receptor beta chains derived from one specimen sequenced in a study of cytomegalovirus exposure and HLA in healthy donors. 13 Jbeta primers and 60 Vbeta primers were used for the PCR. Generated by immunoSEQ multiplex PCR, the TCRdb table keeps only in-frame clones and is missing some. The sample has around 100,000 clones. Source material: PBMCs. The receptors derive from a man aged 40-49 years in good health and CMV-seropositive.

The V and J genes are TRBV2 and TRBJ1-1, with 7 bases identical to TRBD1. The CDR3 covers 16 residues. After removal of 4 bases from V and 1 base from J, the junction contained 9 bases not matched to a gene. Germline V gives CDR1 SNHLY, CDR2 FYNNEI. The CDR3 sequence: CASSGPGTDTNTEAFF. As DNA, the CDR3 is TGTGCCAGCAGTGGGCCCGGGACAGATACGAACACTGAAGCTTTCTTT.

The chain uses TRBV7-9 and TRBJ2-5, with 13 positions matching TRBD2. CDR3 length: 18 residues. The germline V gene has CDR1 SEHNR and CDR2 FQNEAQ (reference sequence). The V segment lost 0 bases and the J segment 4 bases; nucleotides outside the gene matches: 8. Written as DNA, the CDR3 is TGTGCCAGCAGCTTAGCTCGGACTAGCGGGAGTTTAGGAGAGACCCAGTACTTC. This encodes CASSLARTSGSLGETQYF.

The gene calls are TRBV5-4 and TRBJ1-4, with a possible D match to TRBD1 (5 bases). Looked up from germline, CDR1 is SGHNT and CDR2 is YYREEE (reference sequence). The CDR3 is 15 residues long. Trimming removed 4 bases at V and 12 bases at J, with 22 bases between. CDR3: CASSQGTSTGSQLFF. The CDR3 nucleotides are TGTGCCAGCAGCCAAGGGACTTCTACTGGGTCACAACTGTTTTTT.

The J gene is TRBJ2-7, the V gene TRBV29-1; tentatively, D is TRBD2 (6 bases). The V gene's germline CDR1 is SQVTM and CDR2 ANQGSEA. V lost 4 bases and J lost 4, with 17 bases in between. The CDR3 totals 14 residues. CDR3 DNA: TGCAGCGTTGGGAAAGGAGGGCGGCCTTACGAGCAGTACTTC. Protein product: CSVGKGGRPYEQYF.

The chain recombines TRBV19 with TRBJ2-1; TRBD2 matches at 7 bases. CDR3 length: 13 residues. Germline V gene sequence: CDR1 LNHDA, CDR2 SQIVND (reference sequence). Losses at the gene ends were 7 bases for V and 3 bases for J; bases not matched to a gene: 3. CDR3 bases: TGTGCCAGTAAAAAGCGGGACTACAATGAGCAGTTCTTC. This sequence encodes CASKKRDYNEQFF.

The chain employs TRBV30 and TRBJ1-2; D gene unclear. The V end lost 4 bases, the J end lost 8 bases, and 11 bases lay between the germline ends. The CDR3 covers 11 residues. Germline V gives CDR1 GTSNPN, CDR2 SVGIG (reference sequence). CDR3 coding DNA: TGTGCCTGGAACTCAGAGGGCGGCTACACCTTC. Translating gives CAWNSEGGYTF. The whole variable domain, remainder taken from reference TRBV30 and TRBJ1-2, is SQTIHQWPATLVQPVGSPLSLECTVEGTSNPNLYWYRQAAGRGLQLLFYSVGIGQISSEVPQNLSASRPQDRQFILSSKKLLLSDSGFYLCAWNSEGGYTFGSGTRLTVV.

The CDR3 spells CASSADRAGNTIYF. The CDR3 nucleotides are TGTGCCAGCAGCGCCGACAGGGCTGGAAACACCATATATTTT. The chain links TRBV2 to TRBJ1-3; 7 nucleotides agree with TRBD1. The CDR3 spans 14 residues. Germline trimming cut 6 bases from V and 2 bases from J; bases unmatched to any gene: 4. Germline V gives CDR1 SNHLY, CDR2 FYNNEI.

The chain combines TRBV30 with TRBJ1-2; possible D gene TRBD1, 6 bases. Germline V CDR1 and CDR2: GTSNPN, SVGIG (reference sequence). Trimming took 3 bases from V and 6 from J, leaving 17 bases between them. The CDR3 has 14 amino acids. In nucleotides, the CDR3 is TGTGCCTGGAGAGGGTCGGCGGGGGCTGATGGCTACACCTTC. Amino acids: CAWRGSAGADGYTF.

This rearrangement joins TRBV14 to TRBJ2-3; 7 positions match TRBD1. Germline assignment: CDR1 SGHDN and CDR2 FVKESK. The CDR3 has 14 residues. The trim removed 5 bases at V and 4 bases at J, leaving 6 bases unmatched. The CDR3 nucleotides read TGTGCCAGCAGCTCACGACAGGGTTCAGATACGCAGTATTTT. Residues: CASSSRQGSDTQYF.

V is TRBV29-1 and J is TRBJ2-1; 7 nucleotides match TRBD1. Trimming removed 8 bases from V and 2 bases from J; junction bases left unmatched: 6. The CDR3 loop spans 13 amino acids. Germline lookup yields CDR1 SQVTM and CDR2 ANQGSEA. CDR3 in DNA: TGCAGCTCTCCGGGACAGACCTACAATGAGCAGTTCTTC. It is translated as CSSPGQTYNEQFF.

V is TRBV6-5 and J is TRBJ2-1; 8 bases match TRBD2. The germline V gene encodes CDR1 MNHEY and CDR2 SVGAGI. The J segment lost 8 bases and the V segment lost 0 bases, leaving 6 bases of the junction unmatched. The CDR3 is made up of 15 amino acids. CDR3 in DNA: TGTGCCAGCAGTTACTCCTTCGGGAGGGCCGATGAGCAGTTCTTC. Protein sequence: CASSYSFGRADEQFF.

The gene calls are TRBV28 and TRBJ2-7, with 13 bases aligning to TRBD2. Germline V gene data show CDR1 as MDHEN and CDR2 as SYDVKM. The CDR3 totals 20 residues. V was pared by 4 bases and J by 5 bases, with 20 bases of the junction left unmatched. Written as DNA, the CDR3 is TGTGCCAGCAGTTCCCTGACCTCATCCCGACTAGCGGGAGGTTGGGACGAGCAGTACTTC. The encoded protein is CASSSLTSSRLAGGWDEQYF.

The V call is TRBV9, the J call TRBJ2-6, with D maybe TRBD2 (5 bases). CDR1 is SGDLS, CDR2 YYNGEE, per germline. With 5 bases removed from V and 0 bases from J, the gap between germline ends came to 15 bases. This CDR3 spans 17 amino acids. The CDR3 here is CASRKGGGGSGANVLTF. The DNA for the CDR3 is TGTGCCAGCAGAAAGGGTGGCGGAGGCTCTGGGGCCAACGTCCTGACTTTC.

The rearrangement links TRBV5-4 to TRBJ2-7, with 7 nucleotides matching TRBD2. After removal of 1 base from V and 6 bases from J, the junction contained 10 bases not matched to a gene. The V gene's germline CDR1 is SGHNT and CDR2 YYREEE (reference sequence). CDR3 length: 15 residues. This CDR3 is CASSLFGLREGEQYF. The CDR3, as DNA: TGTGCCAGCAGCTTGTTCGGACTCAGGGAGGGCGAGCAGTACTTC.

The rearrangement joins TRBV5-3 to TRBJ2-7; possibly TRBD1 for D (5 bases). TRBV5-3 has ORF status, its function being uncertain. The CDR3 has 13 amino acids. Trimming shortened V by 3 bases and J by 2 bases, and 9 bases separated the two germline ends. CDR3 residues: CARSSQDTYEQYF. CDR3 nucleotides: TGTGCCAGAAGCTCCCAGGACACCTACGAGCAGTACTTC.

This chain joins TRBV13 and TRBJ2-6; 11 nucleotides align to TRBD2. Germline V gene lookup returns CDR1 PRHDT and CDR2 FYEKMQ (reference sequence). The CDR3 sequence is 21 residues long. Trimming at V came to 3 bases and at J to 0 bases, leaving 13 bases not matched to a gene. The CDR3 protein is CASSLYKPGLAELSGANVLTF. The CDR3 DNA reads TGTGCCAGCAGCTTGTACAAACCGGGACTAGCGGAACTCTCTGGGGCCAACGTCCTGACTTTC.

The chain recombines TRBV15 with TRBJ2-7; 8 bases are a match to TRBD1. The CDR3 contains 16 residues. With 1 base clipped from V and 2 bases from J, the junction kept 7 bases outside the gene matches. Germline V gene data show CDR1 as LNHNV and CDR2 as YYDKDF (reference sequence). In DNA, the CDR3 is TGTGCCACCAGCAGAGTATCCGGGACAGGTCCCTACGAGCAGTACTTC. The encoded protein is CATSRVSGTGPYEQYF.

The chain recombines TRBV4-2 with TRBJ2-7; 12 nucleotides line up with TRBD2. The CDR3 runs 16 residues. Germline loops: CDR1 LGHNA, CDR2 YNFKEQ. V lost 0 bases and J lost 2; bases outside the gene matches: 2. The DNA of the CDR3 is TGTGCCAGCAGCCAAGAATGGACTAGCGGGACCTACGAGCAGTACTTC. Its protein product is CASSQEWTSGTYEQYF.

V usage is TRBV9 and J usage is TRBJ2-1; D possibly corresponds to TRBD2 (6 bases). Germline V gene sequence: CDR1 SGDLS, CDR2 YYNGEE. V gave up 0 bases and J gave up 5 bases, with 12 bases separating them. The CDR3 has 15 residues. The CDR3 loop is CASSVVAVGDNEQFF. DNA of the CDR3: TGTGCCAGCAGCGTAGTAGCGGTGGGTGACAATGAGCAGTTCTTC.

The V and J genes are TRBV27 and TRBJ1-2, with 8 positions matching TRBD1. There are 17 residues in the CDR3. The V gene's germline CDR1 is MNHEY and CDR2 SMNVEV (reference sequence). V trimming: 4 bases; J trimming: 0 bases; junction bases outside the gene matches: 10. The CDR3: CASSSQGAHLANYGYTF. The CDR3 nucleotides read TGTGCCAGCAGTTCGCAGGGGGCACATCTGGCTAACTATGGCTACACCTTC.

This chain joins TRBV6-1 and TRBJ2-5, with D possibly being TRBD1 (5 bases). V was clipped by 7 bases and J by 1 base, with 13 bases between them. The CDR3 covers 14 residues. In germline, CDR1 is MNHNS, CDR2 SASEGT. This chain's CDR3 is CASNSRQPQETQYF. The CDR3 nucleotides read TGTGCCAGCAACAGCCGACAGCCCCAAGAGACCCAGTACTTC.

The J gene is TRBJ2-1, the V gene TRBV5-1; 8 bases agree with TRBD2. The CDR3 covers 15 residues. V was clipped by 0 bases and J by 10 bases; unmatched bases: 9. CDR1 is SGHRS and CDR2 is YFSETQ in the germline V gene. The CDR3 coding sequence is TGCGCCAGCAGCTTGGAGCGGGAGAAGGGAGGAGAGCAGTTCTTC. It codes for CASSLEREKGGEQFF.

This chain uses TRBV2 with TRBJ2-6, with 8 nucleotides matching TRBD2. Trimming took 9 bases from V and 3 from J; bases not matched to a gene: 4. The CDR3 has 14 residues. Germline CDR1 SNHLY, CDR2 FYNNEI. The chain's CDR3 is CASSRGGGANVLTF. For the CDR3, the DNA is TGTGCCAGTTCCCGGGGGGGTGGGGCCAACGTCCTGACTTTC. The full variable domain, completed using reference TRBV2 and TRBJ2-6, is EPEVTQTPSHQVTQMGQEVILRCVPISNHLYFYWYRQILGQKVEFLVSFYNNEISEKSEIFDDQFSVERPDGSNFTLKIRSTKLEDSAMYFCASSRGGGANVLTFGAGSRLTVL.

CDR3 DNA: TGTGCCAGCAGCTTAGAGGGGACAGGGCCCTATGGCTACACCTTC. Its translation: CASSLEGTGPYGYTF. This chain joins TRBV7-2 and TRBJ1-2; TRBD1 matches 9 bases. The CDR3 sequence is 15 residues long. Germline CDR1 SGHTA, CDR2 FQGNSA. Unmatched junction bases numbered 4, after V lost 1 base and J lost 4 bases.

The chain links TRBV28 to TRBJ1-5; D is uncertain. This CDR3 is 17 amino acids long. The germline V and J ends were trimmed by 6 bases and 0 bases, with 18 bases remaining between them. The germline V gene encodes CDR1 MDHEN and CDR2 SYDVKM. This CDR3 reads CASSSLEADYSNQPQHF. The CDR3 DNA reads TGTGCCAGCAGCTCCCTAGAGGCAGACTATAGCAATCAGCCCCAGCATTTT.

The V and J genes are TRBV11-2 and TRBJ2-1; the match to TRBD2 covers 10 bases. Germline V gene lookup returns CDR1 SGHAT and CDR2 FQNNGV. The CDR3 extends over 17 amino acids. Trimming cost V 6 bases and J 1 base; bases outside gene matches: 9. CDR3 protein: CASSPRLAGFSYNEQFF. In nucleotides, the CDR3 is TGTGCCAGCAGTCCTAGACTAGCGGGCTTTTCCTACAATGAGCAGTTCTTC.